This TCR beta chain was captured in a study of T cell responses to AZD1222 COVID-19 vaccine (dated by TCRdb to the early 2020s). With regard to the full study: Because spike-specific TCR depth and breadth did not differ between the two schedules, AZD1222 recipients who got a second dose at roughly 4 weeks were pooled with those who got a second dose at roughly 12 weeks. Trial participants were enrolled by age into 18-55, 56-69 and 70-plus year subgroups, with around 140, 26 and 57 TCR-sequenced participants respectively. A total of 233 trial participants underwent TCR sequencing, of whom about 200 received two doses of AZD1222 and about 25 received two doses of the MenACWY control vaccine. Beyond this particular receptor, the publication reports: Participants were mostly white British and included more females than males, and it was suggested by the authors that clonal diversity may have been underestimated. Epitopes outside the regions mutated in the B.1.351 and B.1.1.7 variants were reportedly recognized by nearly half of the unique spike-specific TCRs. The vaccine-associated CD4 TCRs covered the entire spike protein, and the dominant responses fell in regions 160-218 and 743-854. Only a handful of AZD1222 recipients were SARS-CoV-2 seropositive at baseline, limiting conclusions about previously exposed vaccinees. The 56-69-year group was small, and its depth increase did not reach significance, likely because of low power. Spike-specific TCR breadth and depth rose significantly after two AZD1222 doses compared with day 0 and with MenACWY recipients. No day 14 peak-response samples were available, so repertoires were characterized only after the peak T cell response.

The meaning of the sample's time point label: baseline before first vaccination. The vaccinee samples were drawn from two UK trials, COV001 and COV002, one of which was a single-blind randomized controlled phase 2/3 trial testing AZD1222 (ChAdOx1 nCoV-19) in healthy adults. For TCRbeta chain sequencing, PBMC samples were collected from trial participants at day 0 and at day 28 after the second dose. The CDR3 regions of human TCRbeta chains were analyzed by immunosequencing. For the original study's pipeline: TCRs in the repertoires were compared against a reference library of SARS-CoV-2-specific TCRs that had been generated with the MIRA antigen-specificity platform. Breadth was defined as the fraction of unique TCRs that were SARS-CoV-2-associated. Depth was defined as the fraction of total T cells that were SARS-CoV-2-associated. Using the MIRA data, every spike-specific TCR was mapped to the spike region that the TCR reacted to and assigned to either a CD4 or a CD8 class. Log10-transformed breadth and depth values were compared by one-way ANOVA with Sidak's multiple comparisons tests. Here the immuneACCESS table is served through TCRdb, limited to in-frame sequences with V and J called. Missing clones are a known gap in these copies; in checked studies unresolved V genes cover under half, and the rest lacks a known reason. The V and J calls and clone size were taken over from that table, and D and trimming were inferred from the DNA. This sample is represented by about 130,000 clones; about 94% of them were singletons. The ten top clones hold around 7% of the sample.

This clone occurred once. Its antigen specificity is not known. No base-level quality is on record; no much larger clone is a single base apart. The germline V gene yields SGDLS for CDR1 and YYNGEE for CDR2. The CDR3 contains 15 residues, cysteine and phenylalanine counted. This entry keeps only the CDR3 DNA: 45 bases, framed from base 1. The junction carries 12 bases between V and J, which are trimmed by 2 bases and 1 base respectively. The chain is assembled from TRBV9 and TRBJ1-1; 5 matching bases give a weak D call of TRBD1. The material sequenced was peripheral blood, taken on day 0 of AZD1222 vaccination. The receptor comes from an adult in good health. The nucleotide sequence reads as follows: TGTGCCAGCAGCGTTTGGGGGGTTAAGAACACTGAAGCTTTCTTT. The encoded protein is CASSVWGVKNTEAFF.